The T cell receptor beta chain under discussion was sequenced for a study of high-grade serous ovarian cancer treatment subgroups. Overall study findings and caveats: Different patients shared almost no repertoire; same-patient tumors shared 0.11 to 0.79.

Tumor samples were obtained before definitive surgery or chemotherapy. CDR1 is SGHRS and CDR2 is YFSETQ in the germline V gene. Trimming removed 7 bases at V and 0 bases at J, with 14 bases between. The CDR3 spans 15 residues. Profiled with immunoSEQ multiplex PCR; TCRdb holds only in-frame clones, not every one. This table has 18,000 or so clones, roughly 80% appearing once. This clone has only one observation. What it binds is unknown. This sequence joins TRBV5-1 and TRBJ2-1; D is ambiguous. The sequenced sample was tumor tissue. The sequence derives from a human donor with high-grade serous ovarian cancer. CDR3 sequence (DNA): TGCGCCAGCCAGGATTTGTCAATCTCCTACAATGAGCAGTTCTTC. Translation: CASQDLSISYNEQFF.